The present TCR beta chain was sequenced within a study of T cell responses to AZD1222 COVID-19 vaccine. Whole-study findings and limits: Nearly half of unique spike-specific TCRs reportedly avoided B.1.351 and B.1.1.7 mutated regions.

Libraries were prepared by immunoSEQ multiplex PCR; TCRdb keeps only in-frame clonotypes and omits some of them. The table records around 99,000 clones, around 91% of them present only once. J gave up 4 bases and V 1 base, and 13 bases lay outside the gene matches. From germline, CDR1 is LGHDT and CDR2 YNNKEL (reference sequence). The CDR3 covers 18 residues. Concerning this clone: Its antigen is undetermined.

The chain recombines TRBV3-1 (or the pseudogene TRBV3-2) with TRBJ1-5; 7 bases line up with TRBD1. The clonotype was recovered from an adult in good health. Material: peripheral blood, obtained on day 0 of AZD1222 vaccination. CDR3 sequence (DNA): TGTGCCAGCAGCCAAGCTCCACCCGCAGGGGGGTATAATCAGCCCCAGCATTTT. It translates to CASSQAPPAGGYNQPQHF.